Listed here are 19 T cell receptor beta chains from one sample, sequenced in a study of T-cell reconstitution after alpha-beta-depleted transplantation in children. Unique molecular identifiers tagged the TCRbeta library. MiXCR was run by TCRdb on the PCR reads, yielding one entry per CDR3 protein. The sample holds under 50,000 distinct CDR3 sequences, 50% to 55% seen once. This specimen was peripheral blood, taken before TCRalphabeta/CD19-depleted stem cell transplant. Source of these receptors: a boy younger than two with SCID, due to receive a stem cell transplant.

V is TRBV7-2 and J is TRBJ1-1; tentative D call: TRBD1 (5 bases). The CDR3 sequence is 13 residues long. Trimming left V 4 bases short and J 6 bases short, with 12 bases between. Germline assignment: CDR1 SGHTA and CDR2 FQGNSA. The CDR3 nucleotides read TGTGCCAGCAGCTCAACAGGAGGGGCTGAAGCTTTCTTT. This translates into CASSSTGGAEAFF.

The V and J genes are TRBV6-1 and TRBJ1-1, with D possibly matching TRBD1 (5 bases). Trimming left V 7 bases short and J 1 base short, with 13 bases between. The CDR3 runs 14 residues. Germline V lookup: CDR1 MNHNS, CDR2 SASEGT. CDR3 in DNA: TGTGCCAGCAAGGGTGGTAGGGGGAACACTGAAGCTTTCTTT. Translating it yields CASKGGRGNTEAFF.

This clonotype was picked up many times. The gene calls are TRBV5-1 and TRBJ2-7; weak D call: TRBD1 (6 bases). Between the trimmed V and J ends, which lost 0 bases and 1 base, there was a span of 8 bases. The CDR3 covers 14 residues. Germline CDR1 and CDR2: SGHRS and YFSETQ. This chain's CDR3 is CASSLEGDSYEQYF. The CDR3 region has the DNA TGCGCCAGCAGCTTGGAGGGGGATTCCTACGAGCAGTACTTC.

By proportion, this clonotype is medium-sized. V is TRBV7-6 and J is TRBJ2-1, with unresolved D. Germline V gives CDR1 SGHVS, CDR2 FNYEAQ. The CDR3 runs to 15 residues. V lost 2 bases, J lost 6 bases, and 14 bases lay in between. In DNA form, the CDR3 reads TGTGCCAGCAGCTTATTCGATTCCCCTCGCAATGAGCAGTTCTTC. This encodes CASSLFDSPRNEQFF.

This clonotype was seen more than once but under ten times. This chain joins TRBV20-1 and TRBJ2-2; TRBD2 matches 9 bases. This CDR3 contains 15 residues. In germline, CDR1 is DFQATT, CDR2 SNEGSKA (reference sequence). The V segment lost 2 bases and the J segment 7 bases; nucleotides outside the gene matches: 8. The CDR3 region is CSARTRAGGRGELFF. The CDR3 nucleotides read TGCAGTGCTAGAACGAGAGCGGGGGGACGCGGGGAGCTGTTTTTT.

CDR3 DNA: TGTGCCAGCGGCCTAGCGGGGAGTAGGAGTGAGCAGTTCTTC. The encoded protein is CASGLAGSRSEQFF. The V and J genes are TRBV25-1 and TRBJ2-1; 9 nucleotides agree with TRBD2. This CDR3 is built from 14 residues. The V and J ends lost 8 bases and 9 bases, in that order; junction bases with no gene match: 11. The germline gives CDR1 MGHDK, CDR2 SYGVNS.

This clonotype showed up many times. The J gene is TRBJ2-7, the V gene TRBV20-1; TRBD1 aligns across 8 bases. The CDR3 totals 15 residues. The germline CDR1 and CDR2 sequences are DFQATT and SNEGSKA (reference sequence). The junction had 7 bases not matched to a gene; V was cut back by 0 bases and J by 3 bases. CDR3 sequence: CSARETEDRVYEQYF. The CDR3 DNA follows: TGCAGTGCTAGAGAAACCGAGGACAGGGTCTACGAGCAGTACTTC.

CDR3 in amino acids: CASSQLAGELETQYF. In nucleotides, the CDR3 is TGTGCCAGCAGCCAACTAGCGGGGGAGTTGGAGACCCAGTACTTC. V and J are TRBV6-4 and TRBJ2-5, with 11 bases aligning to TRBD2. CDR1 and CDR2 (germline): MRHNA, SNTAGT. V lost 6 bases, J lost 5 bases, and 8 bases stayed unmatched. The CDR3 loop spans 15 amino acids.

The chain couples TRBV6-4 to TRBJ2-1; 7 bases map to TRBD2. J was trimmed by 2 bases and V by 2 bases; bases with no gene match: 3. The CDR3 runs 15 residues. Germline CDR1 MRHNA, CDR2 SNTAGT. The CDR3, as DNA: TGTGCCAGCAGTGACGGGGGGGACCCCTACAATGAGCAGTTCTTC. Translated: CASSDGGDPYNEQFF.

The chain has TRBV20-1 and TRBJ2-3, with TRBD2 matching 10 bases. Germline CDR1 is DFQATT and CDR2 is SNEGSKA (reference sequence). The junction had 11 bases not matched to a gene; V was cut back by 6 bases and J by 5 bases. The CDR3 has 15 residues. CDR3 DNA: TGCAGTGCCATCCCTAGCGGGGGTACAGGAGATACGCAGTATTTT. Its translation: CSAIPSGGTGDTQYF.

This clonotype was observed a few times. The chain combines TRBV7-6 with TRBJ2-5, with D tentatively TRBD1 or TRBD2 (5 bases each). There are 13 residues in the CDR3. The V gene lost 5 bases and the J gene lost 4 bases, with 11 bases spanning the gap. Per germline, CDR1 SGHVS and CDR2 FNYEAQ. The CDR3: CASSATRGETQYF. The CDR3 DNA sequence: TGTGCCAGCAGCGCTACTAGGGGAGAGACCCAGTACTTC. The entire variable domain, with the rest obtained from reference TRBV7-6 and TRBJ2-5, is as follows: GAGVSQSPRYKVTKRGQDVALRCDPISGHVSLYWYRQALGQGPEFLTYFNYEAQQDKSGLPNDRFSAERPEGSISTLTIQRTEQRDSAMYRCASSATRGETQYFGPGTRLLVL.

V usage is TRBV12-3 or TRBV12-4 and J usage is TRBJ1-2; 7 bases align to TRBD1. The CDR3 has 12 amino acids. With 6 bases clipped from V and 8 bases from J, the junction kept 6 bases outside the gene matches. CDR3 bases: TGTGCCAGCAGCAGGACAGGCGGCGGCTACACCTTC. Protein: CASSRTGGGYTF.

The V gene is TRBV20-1, the J gene TRBJ2-5; 11 bases agree with TRBD2. Per the germline V gene, CDR1 is DFQATT and CDR2 is SNEGSKA (reference sequence). This CDR3 contains 16 residues. J lost 4 bases, V lost 3 bases, and 10 bases had no gene match. CDR3 nucleotides: TGCAGTGCTAGCCCCGTGATAGCGGGGGGGCGAGAGACCCAGTACTTC. Amino acid sequence: CSASPVIAGGRETQYF.

CDR3 DNA sequence: TGTGCCAGTAGTGCGGGGCAGGGGGTTAATCAGCCCCAGCATTTT. This translates into CASSAGQGVNQPQHF. The chain links TRBV19 to TRBJ1-5; 7 bases match TRBD1. Trimming cost V 5 bases and J 4 bases; bases outside gene matches: 8. Germline-derived CDR1 and CDR2 are LNHDA and SQIVND (reference sequence). The CDR3 has 15 amino acids. Using reference TRBV19 and TRBJ1-5 for the parts outside the CDR3, the full variable domain is DGGITQSPKYLFRKEGQNVTLSCEQNLNHDAMYWYRQDPGQGLRLIYYSQIVNDFQKGDIAEGYSVSREKKESFPLTVTSAQKNPTAFYLCASSAGQGVNQPQHFGDGTRLSIL.

This clonotype was detected many times. The genes are TRBV5-1 and TRBJ1-1; D gene ambiguous. This CDR3 spans 12 amino acids. Germline V gene sequence: CDR1 SGHRS, CDR2 YFSETQ. Trimming pared 6 bases from V and 0 bases from J, leaving 6 bases between. The CDR3 nucleotides are TGCGCCAGCAAACACCTGAACACTGAAGCTTTCTTT. Protein product: CASKHLNTEAFF.

The chain combines TRBV7-9 with TRBJ2-1; D possibly corresponds to TRBD1 (6 bases). The length of the CDR3 is 12 residues. V lost 5 bases to trimming and J lost 9 bases, with 11 bases between them. CDR1 and CDR2 (germline): SEHNR, FQNEAQ (reference sequence). In nucleotides, the CDR3 is TGTGCCAGCAGCACCAGGGGATCTGAGCAGTTCTTC. Translation: CASSTRGSEQFF.

The chain links TRBV5-1 to TRBJ2-7; tentatively, D is TRBD1 (5 bases). Trimming removed 4 bases from V and 5 bases from J, with 13 bases in between. The length of the CDR3 is 13 residues. Germline V gene sequence: CDR1 SGHRS, CDR2 YFSETQ. The CDR3 sequence: CASSADTADEQYF. The CDR3 DNA sequence: TGCGCCAGCAGCGCGGACACAGCCGACGAGCAGTACTTC.

The chain combines TRBV5-1 with TRBJ2-7; TRBD1 aligns across 7 bases. Germline CDR1 reads SGHRS; CDR2 reads YFSETQ. V trimming: 2 bases; J trimming: 6 bases; junction bases outside the gene matches: 5. CDR3 size: 13 residues. This CDR3 is CASSFDRASEQYF. The CDR3, as DNA: TGCGCCAGCAGCTTTGACAGGGCCTCCGAGCAGTACTTC. The full variable domain, rest sourced from reference TRBV5-1 and TRBJ2-7, is KAGVTQTPRYLIKTRGQQVTLSCSPISGHRSVSWYQQTPGQGLQFLFEYFSETQRNKGNFPGRFSGRQFSNSRSEMNVSTLELGDSALYLCASSFDRASEQYFGPGTRLTVT.

The V and J genes are TRBV4-1 and TRBJ1-5; unclear D gene. Germline V CDR1 and CDR2: MGHRA, YSYEKL. The V end lost 0 bases, the J end lost 4 bases, and 4 bases lay between the germline ends. This CDR3 has 13 residues. CDR3 sequence (DNA): TGCGCCAGCAGCCAAGAGAGAAATCAGCCCCAGCATTTT. This sequence encodes CASSQERNQPQHF.